This is a list of T cell receptor beta chains from one sample in a study of blood T cell repertoires in COVID-19. Method: immunoSEQ multiplex PCR; TCRdb's copy keeps in-frame clones and lacks some. Altogether over 150,000 clones are present, roughly 84% being singletons, with the ten largest covering roughly 9%. The source material was peripheral blood. The receptors shown here come from a woman older than 75 with active or convalescent COVID-19. CDR3s include the opening cysteine and the closing phenylalanine or tryptophan. D genes are given only for firm matches. Not all rows give a size; the values are once, few, many and, for expanded clones, a class.

CDR3 protein,CDR3 DNA,V gene,clone size,D gene,J gene
CASSLERGTEAFF,TGTGCTAGCAGCTTAGAGCGGGGGACAGAAGCTTTCTTT,TRBV7-7,NA,NA,TRBJ1-1
CASSPGTGYYGYTF,TGTGCCAGCAGCCCCGGGACAGGTTACTATGGCTACACCTTC,TRBV27,NA,TRBD1,TRBJ1-2
CASSLMAGALSYEQYF,TGTGCCAGCAGTTTAATGGCGGGGGCCCTCTCCTACGAGCAGTACTTC,TRBV27,NA,NA,TRBJ2-7
CASSSRTGNEKLFF,TGTGCCAGCAGCTCTCGGACAGGCAATGAAAAACTGTTTTTT,TRBV7-2,NA,TRBD1,TRBJ1-4
CASSESTGGGDEQFF,TGTGCCAGCAGTGAATCGACAGGGGGCGGGGATGAGCAGTTCTTC,TRBV6-4,few,TRBD1,TRBJ2-1
CASSRTSGQETQYF,TGTGCCAGCAGTAGGACTAGCGGACAAGAGACCCAGTACTTC,TRBV6-5,NA,TRBD2,TRBJ2-5
CGSQGYSNQPQHF,TGTGGATCTCAGGGGTATAGCAATCAGCCCCAGCATTTT,TRBV2,NA,NA,TRBJ1-5
CASSQDRGGTEAFF,TGCGCCAGCAGCCAAGATCGGGGTGGCACTGAAGCTTTCTTT,TRBV4-3,once,NA,TRBJ1-1
CASSKVSGGFDQPQHF,TGTGCCAGCAGCAAAGTTTCAGGGGGCTTTGATCAGCCCCAGCATTTT,TRBV7-9,NA,TRBD1,TRBJ1-5
CASSVIQGYEQYF,TGTGCCAGTAGTGTCATACAGGGGTACGAGCAGTACTTC,TRBV19,once,TRBD1,TRBJ2-7
CASSRDSGANYGYTF,TGTGCCAGCAGTCGGGACAGCGGAGCTAACTATGGCTACACCTTC,TRBV6-2/TRBV6-3,NA,TRBD1,TRBJ1-2
CASSLRGTGELFF,TGTGCCAGCAGCCTCCGAGGGACCGGGGAGCTGTTTTTT,TRBV7-2,NA,NA,TRBJ2-2
CASSDALKQYF,TGTGCCAGCAGTGATGCGCTCAAGCAGTACTTC,TRBV6-1,NA,NA,TRBJ2-7
CATSGSVNTEAFF,TGTGCCACCAGCGGTTCGGTGAACACTGAAGCTTTCTTT,TRBV15,NA,NA,TRBJ1-1
CASSPPSLAGGSEQFF,TGTGCCAGCTCACCACCAAGTCTAGCGGGGGGGAGTGAGCAGTTCTTC,TRBV18,NA,TRBD2,TRBJ2-1